One sample yielded the 29 T cell receptor beta chains listed below, sequenced in a study of cytomegalovirus exposure and HLA in healthy donors. The PCR ran on 60 Vbeta and 13 Jbeta primers. The assay was immunoSEQ multiplex PCR, and TCRdb's table has in-frame clones only and misses some. The sample lists about 180,000 clones, 65% to 80% occurring once. The sample was PBMCs. The origin of the receptors is a woman younger than 45 in good health and CMV-seropositive.

The chain recombines TRBV27 with TRBJ2-3; D is unresolved. Germline CDR1 reads MNHEY; CDR2 reads SMNVEV (reference sequence). This CDR3 spans 13 amino acids. Between the trimmed V and J ends, which lost 5 bases and 4 bases, there was a span of 10 bases. In nucleotides, the CDR3 is TGTGCCAGCAGTCTGACTGGCGCAGATACGCAGTATTTT. This translates into CASSLTGADTQYF.

The chain uses TRBV7-2 and TRBJ2-3; TRBD2 is a possible D gene (6 bases). The CDR3 is made up of 14 amino acids. The V end lost 3 bases, the J end lost 2 bases, and 9 bases lay between the germline ends. CDR1 SGHTA and CDR2 FQGNSA come from the germline V gene. The CDR3 DNA sequence: TGTGCCAGCAGCTTCGGGGGTTACACAGATACGCAGTATTTT. This sequence encodes CASSFGGYTDTQYF. Full variable domain (remainder filled in from reference TRBV7-2 and TRBJ2-3): GAGVSQSPSNKVTEKGKDVELRCDPISGHTALYWYRQSLGQGLEFLIYFQGNSAPDKSGLPSDRFSAERTGGSVSTLTIQRTQQEDSAVYLCASSFGGYTDTQYFGPGTRLTVL.

V gene TRBV7-7 combines with J gene TRBJ2-2; D is ambiguous. Trimming left V 5 bases short and J 7 bases short, with 8 bases between. CDR1 is SSHAT, CDR2 FNYEAQ, per germline (reference sequence). The CDR3 loop spans 12 amino acids. CDR3 nucleotides: TGTGCCAGCAGCCCGCGGAACGGGGAGCTGTTTTTT. This translates into CASSPRNGELFF.

This clone was detected once. CDR3 DNA sequence: TGCAGCGTTGAAGATCTAACAGGGTTCGGAGGCGGGGAGCTGTTTTTT. Protein product: CSVEDLTGFGGGELFF. The genes are TRBV29-1 and TRBJ2-2; tentative D call: TRBD1 (6 bases). Germline CDR1 SQVTM, CDR2 ANQGSEA. The CDR3 has 16 amino acids. Deletions cut 0 bases from V and 7 bases from J, with 18 bases between.

V and J are TRBV5-1 and TRBJ2-7, with D possibly TRBD1 on 6 matching bases. The ends were cut back, 7 bases at V and 1 base at J, with 12 bases in the middle. This CDR3 has 13 residues. Germline values: CDR1 SGHRS, CDR2 YFSETQ. CDR3 amino acids: CASQTGTSYEQYF. For the CDR3, the DNA is TGCGCCAGCCAGACAGGAACATCCTACGAGCAGTACTTC.

V and J are TRBV9 and TRBJ2-2, with D tentatively TRBD1 (5 bases). Looked up from germline, CDR1 is SGDLS and CDR2 is YYNGEE. There are 16 residues in the CDR3. Trimming took off 0 bases at V and 4 bases at J, with 13 bases between the two ends. The CDR3 DNA reads TGTGCCAGCAGCGTAGCCGTCAGGGTGGGCACCGGGGAGCTGTTTTTT. Protein sequence: CASSVAVRVGTGELFF.

The chain has TRBV5-6 and TRBJ1-5; 7 bases are shared with TRBD1. Germline V gene data show CDR1 as SGHDT and CDR2 as YYEEEE. Unmatched junction bases numbered 9, after V lost 0 bases and J lost 0 bases. The CDR3 runs to 18 residues. CDR3: CASSLAGAGGYSNQPQHF. The CDR3 region has the DNA TGTGCCAGCAGCTTGGCGGGGGCAGGGGGATATAGCAATCAGCCCCAGCATTTT.

Only a few counts were recorded for this clone. The rearrangement joins TRBV6-4 to TRBJ1-5; a possible D gene is TRBD1 (5 bases). The germline V and J ends were trimmed by 7 bases and 3 bases, with 10 bases remaining between them. This CDR3 region has 13 residues. Germline CDR1 reads MRHNA; CDR2 reads SNTAGT. In DNA form, the CDR3 reads TGTGCCAGCACCGGACACGCCAATCAGCCCCAGCATTTT. This encodes CASTGHANQPQHF.

The chain recombines TRBV28 with TRBJ1-5; 9 nucleotides align to TRBD1. The CDR3 covers 16 residues. V shed 9 bases, J shed 0 bases, and the junction held 9 bases outside the gene matches. Germline V gene lookup returns CDR1 MDHEN and CDR2 SYDVKM. The CDR3 DNA reads TGTGCCAGTTCCCGGGACAGGGCCTATAGCAATCAGCCCCAGCATTTT. Residues: CASSRDRAYSNQPQHF.

This clone turned up a few times. The V gene is TRBV4-1, the J gene TRBJ1-3; D unclear. The CDR3 is 14 amino acids. Germline V gene sequence: CDR1 MGHRA, CDR2 YSYEKL. V was pared by 1 base and J by 0 bases, with 4 bases between. The CDR3 loop reads CASSQVFSGNTIYF. The CDR3 DNA is TGCGCCAGCAGCCAAGTATTCTCTGGAAACACCATATATTTT.

This clone showed up just once. The J gene is TRBJ1-2, the V gene TRBV4-1; no definite D call. CDR1 is MGHRA and CDR2 is YSYEKL in the germline V gene. The V gene lost 1 base and the J gene lost 8 bases, with 20 bases spanning the gap. The CDR3 has 16 residues. The CDR3 region has the DNA TGCGCCAGCAGCCAAGCTCGACCGGGTGAGGGCCCCGGCTACACCTTC. This gives the protein CASSQARPGEGPGYTF.

The gene calls are TRBV25-1 and TRBJ1-4; D is unresolved. With 6 bases removed from V and 6 bases from J, the gap between germline ends came to 17 bases. CDR1 is MGHDK and CDR2 is SYGVNS in the germline V gene. The CDR3 contains 15 residues. CDR3 in DNA: TGTGCCAGCAGCGACCCGGAGGGTGCGGATGAAAAACTGTTTTTT. Translation gives CASSDPEGADEKLFF.

V usage is TRBV9 and J usage is TRBJ1-1; 10 bases line up with TRBD1. After removal of 4 bases from V and 5 bases from J, the junction contained 5 bases not matched to a gene. Germline V gives CDR1 SGDLS, CDR2 YYNGEE. The CDR3 totals 14 residues. Written as DNA, the CDR3 is TGTGCCAGCAGCTCGGGACAGGGGATGACTGAAGCTTTCTTT. Its translation is CASSSGQGMTEAFF.

The chain links TRBV19 to TRBJ1-2; no clear D. The germline V and J ends were trimmed by 1 base and 4 bases, with 10 bases remaining between them. The CDR3 spans 14 residues. Germline V CDR1 and CDR2: LNHDA, SQIVND (reference sequence). CDR3 amino acids: CASSIGPGSYGYTF. DNA for the CDR3: TGTGCCAGTAGTATAGGCCCGGGGAGCTATGGCTACACCTTC.

The genes are TRBV7-9 and TRBJ1-1, with a weak D call TRBD1 (5 bases). Trimming took 5 bases from V and 0 from J, leaving 13 bases between them. Germline-derived CDR1 and CDR2 are SEHNR and FQNEAQ (reference sequence). The CDR3 extends over 15 amino acids. The CDR3 spells CASSLGGGLNTEAFF. CDR3 in DNA: TGTGCCAGCAGCCTCGGGGGGGGGTTGAACACTGAAGCTTTCTTT.

This chain links TRBV4-3 with TRBJ1-6, with 7 bases aligning to TRBD1. Trimming took 3 bases from V and 9 from J; bases not matched to a gene: 8. The length of the CDR3 is 15 residues. The germline CDR1 and CDR2 sequences are LGHNA and YSLEER. The CDR3 nucleotides are TGCGCCAGCAGCCATGTCGGGACAGAGGGTTCACCCCTCCACTTT. Translation: CASSHVGTEGSPLHF.

V is TRBV5-1 and J is TRBJ2-7; D perhaps matches TRBD2 (6 bases). Germline-derived CDR1 and CDR2 are SGHRS and YFSETQ. This CDR3 region has 15 residues. V lost 4 bases and J 5 bases, leaving 19 bases between the germline ends. The DNA for the CDR3 is TGCGCCAGCAGCATTGCGGGAACCTACAACGACGAGCAGTACTTC. The encoded protein is CASSIAGTYNDEQYF.

V and J are TRBV7-9 and TRBJ2-2, with 8 bases that match TRBD1. The ends lost 3 bases at V and 2 bases at J; junction bases unmatched: 2. CDR3 length: 15 residues. CDR1 is SEHNR, CDR2 FQNEAQ, per germline (reference sequence). The DNA of the CDR3 is TGTGCCAGCAGCTTCAGGGGGCTAAACACCGGGGAGCTGTTTTTT. It translates to CASSFRGLNTGELFF.

J is TRBJ1-3 and V is TRBV6-5; 7 bases line up with TRBD1. With 0 bases clipped from V and 4 bases from J, the junction kept 3 bases outside the gene matches. The CDR3 covers 15 residues. Germline values: CDR1 MNHEY, CDR2 SVGAGI. CDR3 sequence (DNA): TGTGCCAGCAGTTACTCGGGACAGCTCGGAAACACCATATATTTT. Translation gives CASSYSGQLGNTIYF.

This clone was observed a single time. The V call is TRBV5-1, the J call TRBJ2-7; 8 bases line up with TRBD1. The germline V gene encodes CDR1 SGHRS and CDR2 YFSETQ. This CDR3 region has 14 residues. V lost 4 bases, J lost 5 bases, and 8 bases stayed unmatched. CDR3 amino acids: CASSPWTGNNEQYF. In DNA form, the CDR3 reads TGCGCCAGCAGCCCGTGGACAGGGAACAACGAGCAGTACTTC.

The chain couples TRBV15 to TRBJ1-1, with 9 bases aligning to TRBD1. The CDR3 sequence is 15 residues long. V shed 4 bases, J shed 0 bases, and the junction held 3 bases outside the gene matches. CDR1 and CDR2 from the germline V gene are LNHNV and YYDKDF (reference sequence). In DNA form, the CDR3 reads TGTGCCACCAGCAAAGGGACAGGGATGAACACTGAAGCTTTCTTT. It translates to CATSKGTGMNTEAFF.

The CDR3 DNA reads as TGTGCCAGCAGCTTAGGAGGAGGGGGCGACAGCTATGGCTACACCTTC. This codes for CASSLGGGGDSYGYTF. The chain has TRBV7-2 and TRBJ1-2; 7 bases are a match to TRBD1. The CDR3 is made up of 16 amino acids. With V trimmed by 1 base and J by 4 bases, 9 bases remained unmatched. Germline loops: CDR1 SGHTA, CDR2 FQGNSA.

The gene calls are TRBV7-2 and TRBJ2-3; D is ambiguous. The V end lost 4 bases, the J end lost 0 bases, and 11 bases lay between the germline ends. Germline V gene sequence: CDR1 SGHTA, CDR2 FQGNSA. The CDR3 is 15 residues long. CDR3 DNA: TGTGCCAGCAGCTCCTACGCCGGGAGCACAGATACGCAGTATTTT. Translated: CASSSYAGSTDTQYF. The whole variable domain, remainder taken from reference TRBV7-2 and TRBJ2-3, is GAGVSQSPSNKVTEKGKDVELRCDPISGHTALYWYRQSLGQGLEFLIYFQGNSAPDKSGLPSDRFSAERTGGSVSTLTIQRTQQEDSAVYLCASSSYAGSTDTQYFGPGTRLTVL.

V usage is TRBV19 and J usage is TRBJ1-5; maybe TRBD1 (5 bases). Germline V gene sequence: CDR1 LNHDA, CDR2 SQIVND (reference sequence). V lost 3 bases and J 6 bases, leaving 15 bases between the germline ends. CDR3 length equals 15 residues. This CDR3 is CASSIGKGITQPQHF. The CDR3 DNA sequence: TGTGCCAGTAGTATCGGTAAGGGGATTACTCAGCCCCAGCATTTT.

This clone was picked up one time. This chain joins TRBV10-3 and TRBJ1-5; D is uncertain. CDR1 and CDR2 (germline): ENHRY, SYGVKD. The CDR3 has 16 residues. V lost 3 bases, J lost 0 bases, and 12 bases lay in between. CDR3 region: CAISEVWGDSNQPQHF. The CDR3 DNA reads as TGTGCCATCAGTGAAGTTTGGGGAGATAGCAATCAGCCCCAGCATTTT.

The chain links TRBV2 to TRBJ2-7, with TRBD2 matching 7 bases. Trimming at V came to 8 bases and at J to 2 bases, leaving 9 bases not matched to a gene. Germline CDR1 is SNHLY and CDR2 is FYNNEI. The CDR3 runs 14 residues. For the CDR3, the DNA is TGTGCCAGCCAGGCCCAGCGGGGACCCTACGAGCAGTACTTC. Translation: CASQAQRGPYEQYF.

The chain joins TRBV6-5 to TRBJ2-3; 13 bases fit TRBD2. Germline CDR1 and CDR2: MNHEY and SVGAGI. The V and J ends lost 8 bases and 2 bases, in that order; junction bases with no gene match: 1. The CDR3 is 14 amino acids. The DNA of the CDR3 is TGTGCCAGCGGACTAGCGGGGGACACAGATACGCAGTATTTT. Its protein product is CASGLAGDTDTQYF.

The DNA of the CDR3 is TGTGCCAGCAGTACCACAGGGTTGGTCGAGCAGTACTTC. Its protein product is CASSTTGLVEQYF. The chain is built from TRBV6-1 and TRBJ2-7; D may be TRBD1 (6 bases). The V end was cut by 5 bases, the J end by 6 bases, with 14 bases between. Germline V gene lookup returns CDR1 MNHNS and CDR2 SASEGT. CDR3 length equals 13 residues.

The chain combines TRBV27 with TRBJ2-5, with 9 bases lining up with TRBD2. J was trimmed by 6 bases and V by 3 bases; bases with no gene match: 2. The germline V gene has CDR1 MNHEY and CDR2 SMNVEV (reference sequence). CDR3 length: 13 amino acids. The CDR3 DNA reads as TGTGCCAGCAGTTTGGCTAGCGGGAAGACCCAGTACTTC. The encoded protein is CASSLASGKTQYF.